This T cell receptor (beta chain) was recovered during a study of blood T cell repertoires in COVID-19. The overall study: There were acute and convalescent COVID-19 samples, and they came from the United States, Italy and Spain.

In the study's own analysis: Reference gene primer amplification in the assay estimated nucleated cell counts. Some clones are missing from TCRdb's copy, which holds only in-frame ones; the method was immunoSEQ multiplex PCR. V and J calls and clone size are copied from that table; D and trimming were computed from the DNA. This table holds approximately 60,000 clones, approximately 93% found once. This clone was seen more than once but under ten times. V lost 1 base and J lost 4; bases outside the gene matches: 4. There are 15 residues in the CDR3. From germline, CDR1 is MNHNS and CDR2 SASEGT. This clonotype originated in a man aged 65 to 79 with active COVID-19. The sample consisted of peripheral blood. The chain couples TRBV6-1 to TRBJ2-7; 10 bases fit TRBD1. This CDR3 is CASSEEGTGAYEQYV. DNA for the CDR3: TGTGCCAGCAGTGAAGAAGGGACAGGGGCTTACGAGCAGTACGTC.